The present entry profiles one T cell receptor (beta chain) with its context. Its cognate antigen is unknown. These data originate in a study of T cells in Graves' hyperthyroidism and ophthalmopathy. Study-level findings and limits: The majority of expanded thyroid clonotypes above 0.001 also appeared in blood.

The CDR3 length is 14 residues. Germline assignment: CDR1 LNHDA and CDR2 SQIVND (reference sequence). Trimming pared 3 bases from V and 6 bases from J, leaving 14 bases between. Amplified TCR beta CDR3 regions came from RNA transcripts. A first-round RT-PCR of the TCR CDR3 used the HTBI primer set. TCRdb re-analysed the multiplex PCR reads in MiXCR, keeping a single row per CDR3 protein. The data show hundreds of thousands of distinct CDR3 sequences, roughly 20% seen once. The cohort's ophthalmopathy patients, a group with duration under 3 months, had a Clinical Activity Score of at least 3 and a NOSPECS grade of at least 4.

The receptor comes from a man younger than 40 with Graves' ophthalmopathy. V is TRBV19 and J is TRBJ1-1; D gene ambiguous. The material sequenced was blood. The CDR3 nucleotides are TGTGCCAGTAGTATGGGCAGACTTTCAGCTGAAGCTTTCTTT. Translated, it gives CASSMGRLSAEAFF.